This entry concerns a single TCR beta chain. Antigen unknown. In the PCR, 60 Vbeta and 13 Jbeta primers were used. Method: immunoSEQ multiplex PCR; TCRdb's copy keeps in-frame clones and lacks some. Of 180,000 or so clones listed, approximately 82% are singletons. The J segment lost 3 bases and the V segment lost 4 bases, leaving 9 bases of the junction unmatched. This CDR3 has 16 amino acids. CDR1 is SEHNR and CDR2 is FQNEAQ in the germline V gene (reference sequence). The entry originates in a study of cytomegalovirus exposure and HLA in healthy donors. Study-level information: There were tens of millions of unique TCRs (from HLA-typed donors) in an early data release. Ancestry clustering placed about 80% of around 400 genotyped donors in the Caucasian-associated cluster. Overall study findings and caveats: Exclusion as indistinguishable affected some V segments, including TRBV6-2 and TRBV6-3. TCR beta chains numbering more than 150 were designated cytomegalovirus-associated.

The sequencing input was PBMCs. This TCR was recovered from a woman aged 40 to 50 in good health and CMV-seropositive. The chain combines TRBV7-9 with TRBJ2-4, with 7 bases matching TRBD1. CDR3 bases: TGTGCCAGCAGCTCGTTACTGACAGGGAGCAAAAACATTCAGTACTTC. Residues: CASSSLLTGSKNIQYF.